This T cell receptor (beta chain) comes out of a study of blood T cell repertoires in COVID-19. About the study: The United States, Italy and Spain supplied acute and convalescent COVID-19 samples. The analysed material was cDNA or gDNA that came from T cells, B-cell-depleted T cells, or PBMCs.

Per the germline V gene, CDR1 is SGDLS and CDR2 is YYNGEE. Trimming pared 6 bases from V and 1 base from J, leaving 11 bases between. The CDR3 is made up of 14 amino acids. In the study's own analysis: It was from reference gene primer amplification that nucleated cell counts were estimated. Profiled with immunoSEQ multiplex PCR; TCRdb holds only in-frame clones, not every one. V and J calls and clone size are given by that table; D and trimming were obtained from the DNA. The repertoire holds 15,000 to 20,000 clones, 82% seen once, with roughly 5.5% in the top ten. Sequencing input: peripheral blood. This TCR was sampled from a human donor in a cohort sampled during active COVID-19. The chain uses TRBV9 and TRBJ1-3; D is unresolved. The DNA for the CDR3 is TGTGCCAGCACGGGAGGTGTTTCTGGAAACACCATATATTTT. This sequence encodes CASTGGVSGNTIYF.